This TCR beta chain was observed in a study of cytomegalovirus exposure and HLA in healthy donors. Overall study findings and caveats: For presence/absence analyses, sequencing depth was assumed to be roughly uniform across donors.

For this clone: Antigen unknown.

PCR used 60 Vbeta primers and 13 Jbeta primers. Libraries were prepared by immunoSEQ multiplex PCR; TCRdb keeps only in-frame clonotypes and omits some of them. The table includes about 150,000 clones, 80% detected once. Germline V gene sequence: CDR1 SEHNR, CDR2 FQNEAQ (reference sequence). V lost 1 base, J lost 6 bases, and 6 bases lay in between. The CDR3 covers 12 residues. Sequenced input: PBMCs. The TCR comes from a man between 25 and 39 years old in good health and CMV-seropositive. This chain uses TRBV7-9 with TRBJ1-2, with unresolved D. CDR3 sequence reads: CASSLGEDGYTF. CDR3 sequence (DNA): TGTGCCAGCAGCTTAGGGGAGGATGGCTACACCTTC.